Below are 14 T cell receptor beta chains sequenced from a single sample in a study of blood T cell repertoires in COVID-19. The repertoire was sequenced with immunoSEQ multiplex PCR; TCRdb's copy has only in-frame clones and lacks some. The sample includes fewer than 200,000 clones, over 80% of them seen just once. Sequencing was done on a sample of peripheral blood. Source of these receptors: a woman older than 75 with COVID-19, enrolled during active disease.

The chain carries TRBV28 and TRBJ1-2; 8 bases are shared with TRBD1. V was clipped by 5 bases and J by 3 bases; unmatched bases: 5. The CDR3 is 14 amino acids. Germline CDR1 reads MDHEN; CDR2 reads SYDVKM. DNA of the CDR3: TGTGCCAGCAGTCCACAACAGGGGGACTATGGCTACACCTTC. This gives the protein CASSPQQGDYGYTF.

The chain joins TRBV4-1 to TRBJ2-2; 11 bases are a match to TRBD2. Germline V lookup: CDR1 MGHRA, CDR2 YSYEKL. V shed 3 bases, J shed 7 bases, and the junction held 7 bases outside the gene matches. CDR3 length equals 16 residues. In DNA form, the CDR3 reads TGCGCCAGCAGCCAGAATAGCGGGGGGGCAGGCGGGGAGCTGTTTTTT. Protein sequence: CASSQNSGGAGGELFF.

The sample holds one count of this clone. DNA of the CDR3: TGTGCCAGCAGTTTAGGGAGGGGTCCCGAGCAGTACTTC. Translated, it gives CASSLGRGPEQYF. The chain is built from TRBV28 and TRBJ2-7, with 7 nucleotides matching TRBD2. V dropped 2 bases and J dropped 6; count of bases not matched to a gene: 4. The CDR3 runs to 13 residues. The germline V gene encodes CDR1 MDHEN and CDR2 SYDVKM.

The chain combines TRBV5-1 with TRBJ1-4; no clear D. Germline V CDR1 and CDR2: SGHRS, YFSETQ. V was clipped by 0 bases and J by 2 bases, with 8 bases between them. The CDR3 extends over 15 amino acids. Here the CDR3 reads CASSLGARTNEKLFF. The CDR3 bases are TGCGCCAGCAGCTTGGGGGCAAGGACTAATGAAAAACTGTTTTTT.

The rearrangement joins TRBV6-1 to TRBJ1-6; D call uncertain. This CDR3 contains 17 residues. V was cut by 2 bases and J by 9 bases, with 20 bases left in between. Germline values: CDR1 MNHNS, CDR2 SASEGT. CDR3 loop: CASSEPPGLPPTSPLHF. CDR3 DNA sequence: TGTGCCAGCAGTGAACCTCCCGGTCTGCCCCCTACTTCACCCCTCCACTTT.

V is TRBV19 and J is TRBJ2-7; possibly TRBD1 for D (5 bases). Germline CDR1 and CDR2: LNHDA and SQIVND (reference sequence). With 4 bases removed from V and 4 bases from J, the gap between germline ends came to 5 bases. The length of the CDR3 is 11 residues. The CDR3 here is CASSKGYEQYF. The CDR3 bases are TGTGCCAGTAGTAAGGGGTACGAGCAGTACTTC.

This clone has only a few counts. V usage is TRBV3-1 (or the pseudogene TRBV3-2) and J usage is TRBJ2-5, with D possibly being TRBD1 (5 bases). CDR1 is LGHDT and CDR2 is YNNKEL in the germline V gene (reference sequence). CDR3 length equals 14 residues. Trimming removed 6 bases at V and 1 base at J, with 12 bases between. CDR3 bases: TGTGCCAGCAGTCTCGGACACTTCCAAGAGACCCAGTACTTC. Protein product: CASSLGHFQETQYF.

CDR3 nucleotides: TGTGCCAGTACCTCTACTGCGAACACCGGGGAGCTGTTTTTT. Encoded protein: CASTSTANTGELFF. The chain carries TRBV9 and TRBJ2-2, with no clear D. Germline CDR1 SGDLS, CDR2 YYNGEE. V was cut by 8 bases and J by 0 bases, with 11 bases left in between. This CDR3 has 14 amino acids.

The genes are TRBV13 and TRBJ2-3; maybe TRBD1 (6 bases). CDR1 is PRHDT, CDR2 FYEKMQ, per germline (reference sequence). V lost 2 bases to trimming and J lost 3 bases, with 18 bases between them. CDR3 length: 17 amino acids. CDR3 in amino acids: CASSLTTGHPLTDTQYF. The CDR3 DNA reads TGTGCCAGCAGCTTAACTACGGGACACCCCCTGACAGATACGCAGTATTTT.

This CDR3 reads CASKEDVTLSNGYTF. The CDR3, as DNA: TGCGCCAGCAAGGAGGATGTGACGTTGTCGAATGGCTACACCTTC. The chain employs TRBV10-2 and TRBJ1-2; the D is unclear. In germline, CDR1 is WSHSY, CDR2 SAAADI. The CDR3 is 15 amino acids. The V end was cut by 7 bases, the J end by 6 bases, with 21 bases between.

This sequence joins TRBV3-1 (or the pseudogene TRBV3-2) and TRBJ1-1, with TRBD1 as a possible D gene (6 bases). V lost 4 bases and J 8 bases, leaving 14 bases between the germline ends. The CDR3 is 13 amino acids. From germline, CDR1 is LGHDT and CDR2 YNNKEL (reference sequence). The CDR3 DNA is TGTGCCAGCAGCCCTACGACAGGCCGAGAAGCTTTCTTT. Protein product: CASSPTTGREAFF.

The rearrangement joins TRBV7-9 to TRBJ2-1, with 11 bases identical to TRBD2. Germline-derived CDR1 and CDR2 are SEHNR and FQNEAQ (reference sequence). The CDR3 spans 15 residues. V shed 5 bases and J 8 bases; nucleotides not matched to a gene: 8. CDR3 coding DNA: TGTGCCAGCAGCCACGTGACTAGCGGGATGTATGAGCAGTTCTTC. This sequence encodes CASSHVTSGMYEQFF.

Only a few counts were recorded for this clone. The V and J genes are TRBV5-1 and TRBJ1-6, with TRBD1 matching over 7 bases. Trimming at V came to 0 bases and at J to 6 bases, leaving 3 bases not matched to a gene. This CDR3 has 15 amino acids. Germline CDR1 is SGHRS and CDR2 is YFSETQ. The CDR3 bases are TGCGCCAGCAGCTTGGACAGGGGAATTAATTCACCCCTCCACTTT. The encoded protein is CASSLDRGINSPLHF.

This clone has just one count. The chain carries TRBV12-3 or TRBV12-4 and TRBJ2-1, with 12 positions matching TRBD2. The CDR3 has 13 residues. V trimming: 8 bases; J trimming: 7 bases; junction bases outside the gene matches: 3. This CDR3 reads CASALAGGNEQFF. In DNA, the CDR3 is TGTGCCAGCGCACTAGCGGGAGGTAATGAGCAGTTCTTC.